This entry describes one T cell receptor (beta chain). Germline lookup yields CDR1 SGHTA and CDR2 FQGNSA. The J segment lost 2 bases and the V segment lost 2 bases, leaving 5 bases of the junction unmatched. This CDR3 has 15 residues. Both 60 Vbeta primers and 13 Jbeta primers went into the PCR. Libraries were prepared by immunoSEQ multiplex PCR; TCRdb keeps only in-frame clonotypes and omits some of them. The sample totals approximately 100,000 clones. The sample belongs to a study of cytomegalovirus exposure and HLA in healthy donors. The sequencing sample was made of PBMCs. The sequence came from a man aged 35-49 years in good health and CMV-seronegative. The genes are TRBV7-2 and TRBJ2-7; 8 bases agree with TRBD2. For the CDR3, the DNA is TGTGCCAGCAGCTTAAGCGCGGGGGGCCCCTACGAGCAGTACTTC. Its protein is CASSLSAGGPYEQYF.